The 9 T cell receptor beta chains in this list originate from one sample, sequenced in a study of regulatory T cells in long-lasting Graves disease. With iRepertoire HTBI primers and Arm-PCR of CDR3 regions, TCR beta libraries were built. TCRdb independently ran MiXCR on the multiplex PCR reads; one entry per CDR3 protein. The data contain around 400,000 distinct CDR3 sequences, less than 25% of them singletons. The time point: persistent/refractory GD, antithyroid drugs over 5 years with positive TRAb. The TCR library used RNA extracted from PBMCs. The sequenced sample was peripheral blood mononuclear cells (PBMCs), obtained when the disease was refractory, from a patient treated with antithyroid drugs. Receptor source: a female donor with Graves disease.

The V call is TRBV25-1, the J call TRBJ1-1; D is perhaps TRBD1 (5 bases). The CDR3 sequence is 16 residues long. CDR1 and CDR2 (germline): MGHDK, SYGVNS. Trimming shortened V by 1 base and J by 5 bases, and 17 bases separated the two germline ends. The CDR3, as DNA: TGTGCCAGCAGTGAATCTTGGTTGCCAGGGTCAACTGAAGCTTTCTTT. Translation gives CASSESWLPGSTEAFF.

The V call is TRBV29-1, the J call TRBJ2-1, with D possibly matching TRBD2 (5 bases). The CDR3 is 13 amino acids. Germline CDR1 is SQVTM and CDR2 is ANQGSEA. The DNA for the CDR3 is TGCATAAAGCGCGGGTGGTTCTACAATGAGCAGTTCTTC. Protein: CIKRGWFYNEQFF.

V gene TRBV5-4 combines with J gene TRBJ2-5; 9 bases line up with TRBD1. The germline CDR1 and CDR2 sequences are SGHNT and YYREEE (reference sequence). The CDR3 has 14 residues. With V trimmed by 4 bases and J by 3 bases, 4 bases remained unmatched. In DNA, the CDR3 is TGTGCCAGCAGCAAACAGGGGGCCGAAGAGACCCAGTACTTC. Its protein product is CASSKQGAEETQYF.

This clonotype was picked up a small number of times. The chain joins TRBV7-2 to TRBJ1-2, with D unclear. Germline-derived CDR1 and CDR2 are SGHTA and FQGNSA. The CDR3 contains 17 residues. V lost 2 bases and J 0 bases, leaving 16 bases between the germline ends. The CDR3: CASSLNLRRVPNYGYTF. CDR3 DNA sequence: TGTGCCAGCAGCTTAAATCTAAGAAGAGTGCCTAACTATGGCTACACCTTC.

This clonotype was counted many times. This chain joins TRBV2 and TRBJ2-7; no clear D. Germline-derived CDR1 and CDR2 are SNHLY and FYNNEI. V lost 2 bases and J 4 bases, leaving 6 bases between the germline ends. The CDR3 covers 12 residues. This CDR3 reads CASSEWGYEQYF. The DNA for the CDR3 is TGTGCCAGCAGTGAATGGGGATACGAGCAGTACTTC.

The gene calls are TRBV4-1 and TRBJ2-7, with 8 bases that match TRBD1. CDR1 and CDR2 (germline): MGHRA, YSYEKL. The CDR3 is made up of 16 amino acids. Trimming took 0 bases from V and 4 from J; bases not matched to a gene: 8. CDR3 region: CASSQEAAGGKYEQYF. The CDR3 DNA sequence: TGCGCCAGCAGCCAAGAGGCGGCAGGGGGCAAGTACGAGCAGTACTTC.

The chain employs TRBV5-1 and TRBJ2-5, with 7 bases matching TRBD2. Germline V gene lookup returns CDR1 SGHRS and CDR2 YFSETQ. The length of the CDR3 is 16 residues. Trimming cost V 3 bases and J 1 base; bases outside gene matches: 9. As DNA, the CDR3 is TGCGCCAGCAGCTACGAGCAGACTAGCTCCCAAGAGACCCAGTACTTC. Protein product: CASSYEQTSSQETQYF.

This clonotype has ten or more counts. The rearrangement links TRBV20-1 to TRBJ2-7; no reliable D call. The germline gives CDR1 DFQATT, CDR2 SNEGSKA (reference sequence). CDR3 length: 12 residues. Between the trimmed V and J ends, which lost 8 bases and 7 bases, there was a span of 18 bases. Here the CDR3 DNA reads TGCAGTTCCTACTCCGCCTTGGGTGAGCAGTACTTC. The encoded protein is CSSYSALGEQYF.

The chain carries TRBV7-2 and TRBJ2-4; D is uncertain. This CDR3 comprises 16 residues. Trimming took off 1 base at V and 0 bases at J, with 10 bases between the two ends. From germline, CDR1 is SGHTA and CDR2 FQGNSA. CDR3 in DNA: TGTGCCAGCAGCTTAGTAGTAAATACAGCCAAAAACATTCAGTACTTC. This translates into CASSLVVNTAKNIQYF.